The 20 T cell receptor beta chains presented below share a single source sample, sequenced in a study of yellow fever vaccine responses in identical twins. TCRdb re-called the RT-PCR reads with MiXCR, one entry per CDR3 protein. Seen here are about 9,000 distinct CDR3 sequences, roughly 84% observed once, and the top ten hold under 2.5%. The starting material was T cells from blood (PBMCs), unsorted or a sorted subset (not recorded which), obtained before or after yellow fever vaccination (not recorded which). These receptor sequences come from a woman aged 18-29 years who received the yellow fever vaccine.

This clonotype was seen a handful of times. The chain is built from TRBV2 and TRBJ2-3; tentatively, D is TRBD1 (5 bases). Germline V CDR1 and CDR2: SNHLY, FYNNEI. This CDR3 spans 13 amino acids. V was cut by 3 bases and J by 3 bases, with 7 bases left in between. The CDR3 protein is CASSEQGTDTQYF. The CDR3 DNA reads TGTGCCAGCAGTGAGCAGGGAACAGATACGCAGTATTTT.

This clonotype was seen only once. V gene TRBV11-1 combines with J gene TRBJ2-1, with TRBD1 as a possible D gene (7 bases). Deletions cut 5 bases from V and 5 bases from J, with 19 bases between. Germline V gene lookup returns CDR1 SGHAT and CDR2 FQDESV (reference sequence). The CDR3 is 16 residues long. In DNA, the CDR3 is TGTGCCAGCAGCCTTATGACACGCAGGGGGGACAATGAGCAGTTCTTC. Its protein product is CASSLMTRRGDNEQFF.

The rearrangement joins TRBV29-1 to TRBJ2-1; TRBD2 matches at 10 bases. Germline CDR1 is SQVTM and CDR2 is ANQGSEA. CDR3 length: 12 residues. Trimming at V came to 5 bases and at J to 7 bases, leaving 2 bases not matched to a gene. The CDR3 sequence is CSVHSGRNEQFF. The CDR3 DNA is TGCAGCGTTCATAGCGGGAGGAATGAGCAGTTCTTC.

This chain joins TRBV20-1 and TRBJ2-5, with TRBD2 matching 10 bases. This CDR3 has 14 amino acids. The germline V gene has CDR1 DFQATT and CDR2 SNEGSKA (reference sequence). V was clipped by 4 bases and J by 4 bases; unmatched bases: 6. The CDR3 region is CSAMALAGVETQYF. The CDR3 DNA sequence: TGCAGTGCTATGGCCCTAGCGGGGGTAGAGACCCAGTACTTC.

V gene TRBV18 combines with J gene TRBJ2-1, with a tentative D call TRBD2 (6 bases). The V gene lost 4 bases and the J gene lost 7 bases, with 11 bases spanning the gap. Germline V gives CDR1 KGHSH, CDR2 LQKENI. The CDR3 sequence is 13 residues long. CDR3 protein: CASSRTTMNEQFF. The CDR3 DNA reads as TGTGCCAGCTCACGGACTACCATGAATGAGCAGTTCTTC.

The rearrangement joins TRBV7-9 to TRBJ2-2; D possibly corresponds to TRBD2 (6 bases). This CDR3 is 16 amino acids long. Germline CDR1 is SEHNR and CDR2 is FQNEAQ (reference sequence). The V gene lost 6 bases and the J gene lost 2 bases, with 16 bases spanning the gap. The CDR3 sequence: CASSSGREINTGELFF. The CDR3 DNA is TGTGCCAGCAGTAGCGGACGAGAGATTAACACCGGGGAGCTGTTTTTT. The variable domain in full, with the rest retrieved from reference TRBV7-9 and TRBJ2-2, is DTGVSQNPRHKITKRGQNVTFRCDPISEHNRLYWYRQTLGQGPEFLTYFQNEAQLEKSRLLSDRFSAERPKGSFSTLEIQRTEQGDSAMYLCASSSGREINTGELFFGEGSRLTVL.

The rearrangement uses TRBV24-1 and TRBJ2-1; tentatively, D is TRBD1 (5 bases). This CDR3 comprises 16 residues. The ends were cut back, 5 bases at V and 0 bases at J, with 13 bases in the middle. Germline V gives CDR1 KGHDR, CDR2 SFDVKD. The CDR3 sequence is CATSATTESSYNEQFF. In DNA form, the CDR3 reads TGTGCCACCAGTGCCACGACAGAAAGCTCCTACAATGAGCAGTTCTTC.

The gene calls are TRBV2 and TRBJ2-3, with D hard to call. V gave up 6 bases and J gave up 6 bases, with 7 bases separating them. This CDR3 is 11 amino acids long. The germline CDR1 and CDR2 sequences are SNHLY and FYNNEI. This CDR3 is CASRQGDTQYF. The CDR3 DNA reads as TGTGCCAGCAGGCAAGGGGATACGCAGTATTTT.

The chain is built from TRBV2 and TRBJ2-1; D gene unclear. Between the trimmed V and J ends, which lost 4 bases and 4 bases, there was a span of 11 bases. Per the germline V gene, CDR1 is SNHLY and CDR2 is FYNNEI. The CDR3 length is 14 residues. The CDR3 DNA reads TGTGCCAGCAGTGTAGAAACCGTTTACAATGAGCAGTTCTTC. Its translation is CASSVETVYNEQFF. The complete variable domain, with remaining parts taken from reference TRBV2 and TRBJ2-1, reads EPEVTQTPSHQVTQMGQEVILRCVPISNHLYFYWYRQILGQKVEFLVSFYNNEISEKSEIFDDQFSVERPDGSNFTLKIRSTKLEDSAMYFCASSVETVYNEQFFGPGTRLTVL.

This clonotype was picked up a small number of times. This CDR3 is CASRLTGTEAFF. DNA for the CDR3: TGTGCCAGCAGATTAACGGGGACTGAAGCTTTCTTT. The chain links TRBV12-3 or TRBV12-4 to TRBJ1-1; no reliable D call. Trimming pared 6 bases from V and 5 bases from J, leaving 10 bases between. This CDR3 is 12 amino acids long.

This chain joins TRBV2 and TRBJ1-1; D perhaps matches TRBD1 (6 bases). The CDR3 has 15 residues. Trimming removed 3 bases from V and 5 bases from J, with 16 bases in between. The germline V gene encodes CDR1 SNHLY and CDR2 FYNNEI. The CDR3 loop is CASSEEQGRTTEAFF. The CDR3 region has the DNA TGTGCCAGCAGTGAGGAACAGGGACGAACGACTGAAGCTTTCTTT.

The chain links TRBV6-2 or TRBV6-3 to TRBJ2-2, with a weak D call TRBD1 (7 bases). This CDR3 contains 15 residues. The germline V gene has CDR1 MNHEY and CDR2 SVGEGT. V shed 2 bases and J shed 7 bases, with 14 bases lying between them. Here the CDR3 reads CASSYRRGLGGELFF. In nucleotides, the CDR3 is TGTGCCAGCAGTTACAGGAGGGGGCTTGGCGGGGAGCTGTTTTTT.

The chain links TRBV6-1 to TRBJ2-1; D is unclear. V lost 6 bases to trimming and J lost 0 bases, with 15 bases between them. The germline V gene encodes CDR1 MNHNS and CDR2 SASEGT. This CDR3 spans 16 amino acids. The CDR3 reads CASSRNSYSSYNEQFF. The CDR3 DNA reads as TGTGCCAGCAGCCGCAATAGCTATAGCTCCTACAATGAGCAGTTCTTC.

The DNA of the CDR3 is TGTGCCAGCAGTTACCAAGGGTCCAGCACCCTCCACTTT. Amino acid sequence: CASSYQGSSTLHF. The genes are TRBV12-3 or TRBV12-4 and TRBJ1-6, with D unclear. V was trimmed by 4 bases and J by 14 bases, leaving 15 bases between them. This CDR3 is built from 13 residues.

CDR3 region: CASSLYGMNTEAFF. The DNA of the CDR3 is TGTGCCAGCAGTTTGTACGGGATGAACACTGAAGCTTTCTTT. The rearrangement uses TRBV12-3 or TRBV12-4 and TRBJ1-1; D gene unclear. V gave up 3 bases and J gave up 0 bases, with 8 bases separating them. This CDR3 contains 14 residues.

This chain joins TRBV11-1 and TRBJ2-5, with 15 positions matching TRBD2. V shed 4 bases, J shed 2 bases, and the junction held 5 bases outside the gene matches. The length of the CDR3 is 17 residues. Germline-derived CDR1 and CDR2 are SGHAT and FQDESV (reference sequence). CDR3 DNA: TGTGCCAGCAGCTCGGGACTAGCGGGAGGAGGGCAAGAGACCCAGTACTTC. It translates to CASSSGLAGGGQETQYF. The whole variable domain, remainder taken from reference TRBV11-1 and TRBJ2-5, is EAEVAQSPRYKITEKSQAVAFWCDPISGHATLYWYRQILGQGPELLVQFQDESVVDDSQLPKDRFSAERLKGVDSTLKIQPAELGDSAMYLCASSSGLAGGGQETQYFGPGTRLLVL.

V and J are TRBV13 and TRBJ2-1; 13 bases are shared with TRBD2. Germline V gene sequence: CDR1 PRHDT, CDR2 FYEKMQ (reference sequence). CDR3 size: 16 residues. Germline trimming cut 4 bases from V and 9 bases from J; bases unmatched to any gene: 9. The DNA for the CDR3 is TGTGCCAGCAGCTCAAGACTAGCGGGAGGATTTCTTGAGCAGTTCTTC. This sequence encodes CASSSRLAGGFLEQFF.

This rearrangement joins TRBV18 to TRBJ1-1, with 9 positions matching TRBD1. With 3 bases clipped from V and 2 bases from J, the junction kept 10 bases outside the gene matches. CDR1 is KGHSH and CDR2 is LQKENI in the germline V gene. CDR3 size: 17 residues. The CDR3 nucleotides read TGTGCCAGCTCACCCCTACCTGGGACAGGGACTAACACTGAAGCTTTCTTT. Protein sequence: CASSPLPGTGTNTEAFF.

The genes are TRBV11-1 and TRBJ1-2; no firm D call. The CDR3 loop spans 14 amino acids. The V and J ends lost 1 base and 2 bases respectively, with 8 bases between them. Germline CDR1 SGHAT, CDR2 FQDESV (reference sequence). The CDR3 region is CASSLEGGNYGYTF. The CDR3 coding sequence is TGTGCCAGCAGCTTAGAGGGAGGGAACTATGGCTACACCTTC.

The chain links TRBV10-1 to TRBJ2-7, with 10 bases identical to TRBD2. The CDR3 length is 14 residues. Germline V gives CDR1 WNHNN, CDR2 SYGVQD (reference sequence). V shed 2 bases, J shed 5 bases, and the junction held 3 bases outside the gene matches. CDR3 nucleotide sequence: TGCGCCAGCAGTGAGGCAAGCGGGAGGGACGAGCAGTACTTC. Translating it yields CASSEASGRDEQYF.